Sequencing of this T cell receptor (beta chain) was carried out in a study of T-cell memory formation after mild COVID-19. Libraries for TCRalpha and TCRbeta carried sample barcodes and unique molecular identifiers via 5'RACE. One entry per CDR3 protein, called by TCRdb with MiXCR from the 5' RACE reads. This table holds about 140,000 distinct CDR3 sequences, over 6% found once. Study conclusions and caveats: The main location of contracting CD4+ clones was CM and EM, and that of contracting CD8+ clones was EMRA. Memory sampled before infection contained some responding clones, suggesting cross-reactive memory joined. While clones contracting from day 15 to 85 were balanced between CD4 and CD8, later expanders leaned CD4+.

This clonotype was seen only a few times. Its target is unknown. Trimming left V 3 bases short and J 4 bases short, with 12 bases between. The CDR3 extends over 14 amino acids. This receptor was obtained from an adult woman who had mild COVID-19 (a few samples of this study predate the infection). Cell type and time point are not known. V gene TRBV12-3 or TRBV12-4 combines with J gene TRBJ2-5; D gene uncertain. Sequencing was performed on PBMCs or a T cell subset sorted from them (not recorded which). CDR3 nucleotides: TGTGCCAGCAGTTTCCCCGGCGGATCAGAGACCCAGTACTTC. Amino acid sequence: CASSFPGGSETQYF.